Each of the 32 T cell receptor beta chains below was sequenced from the same sample in a study of blood T cell repertoires in COVID-19. The assay was immunoSEQ multiplex PCR, and TCRdb's table has in-frame clones only and misses some. The sample consists of 62,000 or so clones, roughly nine tenths of them appearing once. Sequenced input: peripheral blood. The receptors shown here come from a man between 45 and 60 years old with acute or convalescent COVID-19.

V usage is TRBV27 and J usage is TRBJ1-1, with a weak D call TRBD1 (5 bases). The CDR3 is made up of 17 amino acids. V lost 6 bases and J lost 1, with 21 bases in between. CDR1 MNHEY and CDR2 SMNVEV come from the germline V gene (reference sequence). Here the CDR3 reads CASSSAVGASSNTEAFF. CDR3 in DNA: TGTGCCAGCAGCTCTGCCGTAGGGGCAAGTTCGAACACTGAAGCTTTCTTT.

The J gene is TRBJ2-3, the V gene TRBV2; D unclear. V lost 6 bases to trimming and J lost 0 bases, with 13 bases between them. Germline CDR1 and CDR2: SNHLY and FYNNEI. CDR3 length: 15 residues. CDR3 sequence (DNA): TGTGCCAGCAGCCGGCGGCAGACTAGCACAGATACGCAGTATTTT. It codes for CASSRRQTSTDTQYF.

This sequence joins TRBV30 and TRBJ1-2; D may be TRBD1 (6 bases). This CDR3 spans 12 amino acids. V was cut by 4 bases and J by 8 bases, with 14 bases left in between. Germline CDR1 and CDR2: GTSNPN and SVGIG (reference sequence). This CDR3 reads CAWIRTEEGYTF. In DNA, the CDR3 is TGTGCCTGGATCCGGACAGAGGAGGGCTACACCTTC.

DNA of the CDR3: TGTGCCAGTAGTACGACAGGCTCAACTAATGAAAAACTGTTTTTT. Translated: CASSTTGSTNEKLFF. The chain has TRBV19 and TRBJ1-4, with D perhaps matching TRBD1 (6 bases). Germline V gene sequence: CDR1 LNHDA, CDR2 SQIVND (reference sequence). CDR3 length: 15 amino acids. V lost 4 bases, J lost 0 bases, and 9 bases lay in between.

This clone was found once. The chain recombines TRBV3-1 (or the pseudogene TRBV3-2) with TRBJ2-2; TRBD1 matches 8 bases. The germline V gene has CDR1 LGHDT and CDR2 YNNKEL (reference sequence). The CDR3 is made up of 14 amino acids. The V gene end was trimmed by 6 bases and the J gene end by 5 bases; junction bases not matched to a gene: 5. CDR3 protein: CASRAQGATGELFF. The CDR3 DNA sequence: TGTGCCAGCAGGGCGCAGGGGGCGACCGGGGAGCTGTTTTTT.

The chain couples TRBV10-2 to TRBJ1-2, with D hard to call. Germline lookup yields CDR1 WSHSY and CDR2 SAAADI. V was cut by 8 bases and J by 2 bases, with 15 bases left in between. CDR3 length: 14 amino acids. CDR3 protein: CASAWQVGNYGYTF. CDR3 DNA: TGCGCCAGCGCCTGGCAGGTTGGAAACTATGGCTACACCTTC.

The chain joins TRBV12-3 or TRBV12-4 to TRBJ2-7; no clear D gene. The CDR3 is 13 amino acids. Deletions cut 5 bases from V and 6 bases from J, with 14 bases between. CDR3 sequence (DNA): TGTGCCAGCAGTATAATGACAATTGCCGAGCAGTACTTC. Protein product: CASSIMTIAEQYF.

The chain recombines TRBV9 with TRBJ2-5, with D tentatively TRBD2 (6 bases). The V gene lost 4 bases and the J gene lost 10 bases, with 23 bases spanning the gap. From germline, CDR1 is SGDLS and CDR2 YYNGEE. The CDR3 consists of 15 residues. The DNA for the CDR3 is TGTGCCAGCAGCCAGACAACCGGGAGCCCCGGGGACCAGTACTTC. It translates to CASSQTTGSPGDQYF.

The gene calls are TRBV4-3 and TRBJ2-7; D perhaps matches TRBD2 (5 bases). The ends were cut back, 6 bases at V and 2 bases at J, with 17 bases in the middle. In germline, CDR1 is LGHNA, CDR2 YSLEER. The CDR3 loop spans 15 amino acids. The CDR3 region is CASRQRTSTPYEQYF. CDR3 DNA sequence: TGCGCCAGCAGACAACGGACTTCGACCCCCTACGAGCAGTACTTC.

This chain uses TRBV19 with TRBJ1-2, with 7 bases identical to TRBD1. V was clipped by 6 bases and J by 4 bases; unmatched bases: 8. Germline-derived CDR1 and CDR2 are LNHDA and SQIVND (reference sequence). The CDR3 has 14 amino acids. CDR3 in DNA: TGTGCCAGTAGCCTCGACAGGGCGAGCTATGGCTACACCTTC. It specifies CASSLDRASYGYTF.

The V gene is TRBV5-1, the J gene TRBJ1-2; TRBD1 might be the D (6 bases). CDR3 size: 16 residues. Germline-derived CDR1 and CDR2 are SGHRS and YFSETQ. Deletions cut 0 bases from V and 7 bases from J, with 19 bases between. The CDR3: CASSLAWRGRGGGYTF. As DNA, the CDR3 is TGCGCCAGCAGCTTGGCATGGCGGGGGCGAGGAGGTGGCTACACCTTC.

This rearrangement joins TRBV19 to TRBJ2-1; 8 positions agree with TRBD1. This CDR3 region has 15 residues. Trimming at V came to 6 bases and at J to 4 bases, leaving 8 bases not matched to a gene. The germline V gene has CDR1 LNHDA and CDR2 SQIVND (reference sequence). CDR3 sequence (DNA): TGTGCCAGTAGCTCCGCGGGACAGGTATACAATGAGCAGTTCTTC. This sequence encodes CASSSAGQVYNEQFF.

This chain connects TRBV6-1 to TRBJ1-5; D might be TRBD1 (5 bases). Germline V CDR1 and CDR2: MNHNS, SASEGT. V was pared by 3 bases and J by 0 bases, with 9 bases between. The CDR3 is made up of 15 amino acids. CDR3 residues: CASSEGGPSNQPQHF. The CDR3, as DNA: TGTGCCAGCAGTGAGGGGGGACCTAGCAATCAGCCCCAGCATTTT.

The V call is TRBV27, the J call TRBJ1-1; D remains ambiguous. Trimming stripped 4 bases from V and 4 bases from J, with 16 bases between. The CDR3 has 15 residues. The germline CDR1 and CDR2 sequences are MNHEY and SMNVEV (reference sequence). The CDR3 DNA follows: TGTGCCAGCAGTTCTCCCCACCCCTCCGGCACTGAAGCTTTCTTT. Translation: CASSSPHPSGTEAFF.

The chain employs TRBV7-2 and TRBJ1-5; D is unclear. Germline V gene sequence: CDR1 SGHTA, CDR2 FQGNSA. Trimming pared 0 bases from V and 7 bases from J, leaving 10 bases between. The CDR3 has 14 residues. The CDR3 is CASSLADMSQPQHF. CDR3 nucleotide sequence: TGTGCCAGCAGCTTAGCTGACATGTCACAGCCCCAGCATTTT.

The V gene is TRBV11-3, the J gene TRBJ1-3, with no clear D. The CDR3 runs 14 residues. V lost 4 bases and J lost 4, with 11 bases in between. The germline CDR1 and CDR2 sequences are SGHNT and YENEEA. The CDR3 nucleotides are TGTGCCAGCAGCTCGCCCCGCGGCGGAAACACCATATATTTT. Protein: CASSSPRGGNTIYF.

The chain joins TRBV9 to TRBJ2-7; 7 bases map to TRBD2. This CDR3 comprises 14 residues. After removal of 2 bases from V and 2 bases from J, the junction contained 4 bases not matched to a gene. Germline V gene lookup returns CDR1 SGDLS and CDR2 YYNGEE. The CDR3 protein is CASSVKRETYEQYV. CDR3 in DNA: TGTGCCAGCAGCGTCAAGCGGGAAACCTACGAGCAGTACGTC.

The chain joins TRBV5-1 to TRBJ1-2; D possibly corresponds to TRBD1 (6 bases). The V end was cut by 3 bases, the J end by 3 bases, with 12 bases between. Germline CDR1 SGHRS, CDR2 YFSETQ. There are 14 residues in the CDR3. CDR3 nucleotide sequence: TGCGCCAGCAGCTGGGGGCGCGGTCACTATGGCTACACCTTC. Protein product: CASSWGRGHYGYTF.

The chain uses TRBV9 and TRBJ1-1; D may be TRBD1 (6 bases). This CDR3 comprises 13 residues. Trimming took 0 bases from V and 4 from J, leaving 7 bases between them. Germline V gene data show CDR1 as SGDLS and CDR2 as YYNGEE. CDR3: CASSVGRGTEAFF. CDR3 bases: TGTGCCAGCAGCGTAGGCAGGGGCACTGAAGCTTTCTTT. Full variable domain (outside the CDR3, taken from reference TRBV9 and TRBJ1-1): DSGVTQTPKHLITATGQRVTLRCSPRSGDLSVYWYQQSLDQGLQFLIQYYNGEERAKGNILERFSAQQFPDLHSELNLSSLELGDSALYFCASSVGRGTEAFFGQGTRLTVV.

The rearrangement links TRBV5-1 to TRBJ2-1, with 7 bases identical to TRBD2. CDR1 and CDR2 (germline): SGHRS, YFSETQ. V dropped 3 bases and J dropped 5; count of bases not matched to a gene: 11. This CDR3 has 16 residues. CDR3 protein: CASSWGGLAVDNEQFF. CDR3 nucleotide sequence: TGCGCCAGCAGCTGGGGCGGGCTAGCGGTTGACAATGAGCAGTTCTTC.

This chain's CDR3 is CASSPTNEQYF. CDR3 bases: TGTGCCAGCAGCCCCACTAATGAGCAGTACTTC. The chain has TRBV7-8 and TRBJ2-7; D remains ambiguous. The CDR3 covers 11 residues. CDR1 and CDR2 from the germline V gene are SGHVS and FQNEAQ. The V end was cut by 5 bases, the J end by 7 bases, with 9 bases between.

The V gene is TRBV18, the J gene TRBJ1-6; tentative D call: TRBD1 (6 bases). Germline-derived CDR1 and CDR2 are KGHSH and LQKENI. The germline V and J ends were trimmed by 2 bases and 7 bases, with 12 bases remaining between them. The CDR3 is 15 amino acids. The CDR3 spells CASSPRSRGNSPLHF. CDR3 sequence (DNA): TGTGCCAGCTCACCAAGGTCCAGGGGAAATTCACCCCTCCACTTT. Supplemented by reference TRBV18 and TRBJ1-6, the full variable domain reads NAGVMQNPRHLVRRRGQEARLRCSPMKGHSHVYWYRQLPEEGLKFMVYLQKENIIDESGMPKERFSAEFPKEGPSILRIQQVVRGDSAAYFCASSPRSRGNSPLHFGNGTRLTVT.

V gene TRBV7-2 combines with J gene TRBJ1-6, with 7 bases fitting TRBD1. CDR3 length: 15 residues. Trimming cost V 5 bases and J 7 bases; bases outside gene matches: 8. Germline assignment: CDR1 SGHTA and CDR2 FQGNSA. As DNA, the CDR3 is TGTGCCAGCAGCCCTATGGGGACAGAGAATTCACCCCTCCACTTT. As protein: CASSPMGTENSPLHF.

V is TRBV19 and J is TRBJ1-1, with 7 nucleotides matching TRBD1. The J segment lost 4 bases and the V segment lost 3 bases, leaving 8 bases of the junction unmatched. The CDR3 contains 15 residues. Germline CDR1 reads LNHDA; CDR2 reads SQIVND (reference sequence). In DNA form, the CDR3 reads TGTGCCAGTAGTATCCAGAAAGGGGGCCCCACTGAAGCTTTCTTT. Translated, it gives CASSIQKGGPTEAFF.

V and J are TRBV19 and TRBJ1-2; D gene uncertain. Looked up from germline, CDR1 is LNHDA and CDR2 is SQIVND (reference sequence). V dropped 3 bases and J dropped 5 bases, with 13 bases sitting between them. This CDR3 has 14 amino acids. CDR3 amino acids: CASSIGGVRYGYTF. The CDR3 bases are TGTGCCAGTAGTATTGGCGGGGTACGGTATGGCTACACCTTC. Drawing the rest from reference TRBV19 and TRBJ1-2, the complete variable domain is DGGITQSPKYLFRKEGQNVTLSCEQNLNHDAMYWYRQDPGQGLRLIYYSQIVNDFQKGDIAEGYSVSREKKESFPLTVTSAQKNPTAFYLCASSIGGVRYGYTFGSGTRLTVV.

This chain connects TRBV20-1 to TRBJ1-1; D ambiguous. The germline V and J ends were trimmed by 3 bases and 2 bases, with 4 bases remaining between them. CDR1 is DFQATT and CDR2 is SNEGSKA in the germline V gene (reference sequence). The CDR3 is 11 amino acids. CDR3 DNA: TGCAGTGCTAGGTTAAACACTGAAGCTTTCTTT. Translating it yields CSARLNTEAFF.

The gene calls are TRBV28 and TRBJ1-2; D call uncertain. This CDR3 contains 11 residues. From germline, CDR1 is MDHEN and CDR2 SYDVKM. V was cut by 10 bases and J by 5 bases, with 11 bases left in between. CDR3 region: CATIVGYGYTF. The CDR3 DNA reads as TGTGCCACCATCGTCGGGTATGGCTACACCTTC.

This chain joins TRBV4-3 and TRBJ1-5; maybe TRBD1 (5 bases). With 1 base removed from V and 3 bases from J, the gap between germline ends came to 13 bases. This CDR3 contains 16 residues. Germline V lookup: CDR1 LGHNA, CDR2 YSLEER. The CDR3 region has the DNA TGCGCCAGCAGCCAAGGGAGGGACCCGGACAATCAGCCCCAGCATTTT. This gives the protein CASSQGRDPDNQPQHF.

This rearrangement joins TRBV19 to TRBJ1-1; D perhaps matches TRBD1 (6 bases). The CDR3 totals 15 residues. The V end was cut by 4 bases, the J end by 0 bases, with 12 bases between. The germline gives CDR1 LNHDA, CDR2 SQIVND (reference sequence). CDR3 bases: TGTGCCAGTAGTAAAACAGGGACCTTGAACACTGAAGCTTTCTTT. It encodes CASSKTGTLNTEAFF.

The rearrangement links TRBV6-5 to TRBJ2-3; D may be TRBD1 (6 bases). Germline-derived CDR1 and CDR2 are MNHEY and SVGAGI. The CDR3 length is 14 residues. V shed 6 bases and J shed 2 bases, with 12 bases lying between them. The CDR3 is CASRIRTVTDTQYF. In DNA, the CDR3 is TGTGCCAGCAGGATAAGGACAGTCACAGATACGCAGTATTTT.

The genes are TRBV27 and TRBJ1-6; D uncertain. From germline, CDR1 is MNHEY and CDR2 SMNVEV (reference sequence). The V end lost 3 bases, the J end lost 4 bases, and 10 bases lay between the germline ends. The CDR3 covers 15 residues. The CDR3 sequence is CASSFGEVYNSPLHF. The CDR3, as DNA: TGTGCCAGCAGTTTCGGGGAGGTTTATAATTCACCCCTCCACTTT.

V gene TRBV9 combines with J gene TRBJ2-4; TRBD2 matches at 10 bases. The CDR3 runs 17 residues. Unmatched junction bases numbered 11, after V lost 7 bases and J lost 1 base. Germline assignment: CDR1 SGDLS and CDR2 YYNGEE. CDR3 protein: CASSASGSGGAKNIQYF. The DNA of the CDR3 is TGTGCCAGCTCCGCTAGCGGGAGTGGGGGGGCCAAAAACATTCAGTACTTC.